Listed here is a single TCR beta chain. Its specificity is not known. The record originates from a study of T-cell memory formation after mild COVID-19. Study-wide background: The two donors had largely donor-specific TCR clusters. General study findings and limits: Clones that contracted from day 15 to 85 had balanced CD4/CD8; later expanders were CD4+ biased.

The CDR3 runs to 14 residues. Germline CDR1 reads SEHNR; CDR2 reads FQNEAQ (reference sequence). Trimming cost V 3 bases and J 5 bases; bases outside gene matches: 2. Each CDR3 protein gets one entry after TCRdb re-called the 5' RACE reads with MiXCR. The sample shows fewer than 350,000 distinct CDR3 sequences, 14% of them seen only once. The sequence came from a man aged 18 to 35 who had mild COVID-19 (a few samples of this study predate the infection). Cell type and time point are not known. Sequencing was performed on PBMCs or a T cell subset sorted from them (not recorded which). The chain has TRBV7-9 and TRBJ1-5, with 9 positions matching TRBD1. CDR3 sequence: CASSLTGGDQPQHF. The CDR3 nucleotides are TGTGCCAGCAGCTTGACAGGGGGGGATCAGCCCCAGCATTTT. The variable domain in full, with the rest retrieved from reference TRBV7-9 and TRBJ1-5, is DTGVSQNPRHKITKRGQNVTFRCDPISEHNRLYWYRQTLGQGPEFLTYFQNEAQLEKSRLLSDRFSAERPKGSFSTLEIQRTEQGDSAMYLCASSLTGGDQPQHFGDGTRLSIL.